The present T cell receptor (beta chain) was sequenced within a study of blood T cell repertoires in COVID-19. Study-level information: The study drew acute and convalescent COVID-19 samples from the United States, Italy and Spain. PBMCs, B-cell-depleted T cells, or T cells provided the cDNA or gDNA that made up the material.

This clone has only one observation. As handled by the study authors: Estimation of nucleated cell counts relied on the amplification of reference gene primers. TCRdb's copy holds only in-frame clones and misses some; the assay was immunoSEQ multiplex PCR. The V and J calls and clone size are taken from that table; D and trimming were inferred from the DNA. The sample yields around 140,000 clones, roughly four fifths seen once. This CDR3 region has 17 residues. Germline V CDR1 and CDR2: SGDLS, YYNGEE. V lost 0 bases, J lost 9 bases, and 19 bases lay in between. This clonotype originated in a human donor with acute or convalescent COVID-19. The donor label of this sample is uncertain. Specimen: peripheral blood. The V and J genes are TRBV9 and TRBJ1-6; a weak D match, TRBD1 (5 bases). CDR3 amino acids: CASSVGRRGRDGSPLHF. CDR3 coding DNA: TGTGCCAGCAGCGTAGGCCGGCGGGGCAGGGATGGTTCACCCCTCCACTTT.